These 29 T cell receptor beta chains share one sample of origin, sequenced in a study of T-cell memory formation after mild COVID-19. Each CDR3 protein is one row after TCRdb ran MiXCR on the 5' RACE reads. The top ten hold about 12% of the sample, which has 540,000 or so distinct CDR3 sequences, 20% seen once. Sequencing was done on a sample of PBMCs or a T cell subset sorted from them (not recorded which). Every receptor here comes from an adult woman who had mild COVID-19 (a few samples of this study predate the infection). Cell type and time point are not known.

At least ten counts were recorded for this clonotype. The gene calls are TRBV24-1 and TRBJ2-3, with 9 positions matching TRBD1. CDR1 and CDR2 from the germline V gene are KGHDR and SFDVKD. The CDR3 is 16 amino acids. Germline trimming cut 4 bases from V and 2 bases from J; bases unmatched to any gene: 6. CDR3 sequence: CATSDPDRGNTDTQYF. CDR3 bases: TGTGCCACCAGTGACCCTGACAGGGGGAACACAGATACGCAGTATTTT.

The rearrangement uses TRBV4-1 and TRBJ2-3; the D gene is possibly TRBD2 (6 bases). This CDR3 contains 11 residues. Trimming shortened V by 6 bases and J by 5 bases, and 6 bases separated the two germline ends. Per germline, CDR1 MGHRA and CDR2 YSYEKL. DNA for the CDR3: TGCGCCAGCAGGGGGGGAGATACGCAGTATTTT. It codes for CASRGGDTQYF.

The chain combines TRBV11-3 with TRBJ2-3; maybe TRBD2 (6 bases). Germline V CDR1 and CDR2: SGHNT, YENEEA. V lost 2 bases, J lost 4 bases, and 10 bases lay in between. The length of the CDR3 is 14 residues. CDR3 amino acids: CASSLRTIADTQYF. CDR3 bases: TGTGCCAGCAGCTTAAGGACTATCGCAGATACGCAGTATTTT.

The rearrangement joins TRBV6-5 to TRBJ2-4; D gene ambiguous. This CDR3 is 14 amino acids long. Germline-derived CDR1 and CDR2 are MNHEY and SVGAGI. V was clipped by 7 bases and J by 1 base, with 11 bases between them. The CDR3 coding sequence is TGTGCCAGCAACGCTCTTTCCGCCAAAAACATTCAGTACTTC. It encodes CASNALSAKNIQYF.

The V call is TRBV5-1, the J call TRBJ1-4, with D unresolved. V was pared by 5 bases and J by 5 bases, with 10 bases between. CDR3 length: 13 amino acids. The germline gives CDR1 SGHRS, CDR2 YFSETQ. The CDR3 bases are TGCGCCAGCAGATTTGACGACAATGAAAAACTGTTTTTT. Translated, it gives CASRFDDNEKLFF.

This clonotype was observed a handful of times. For the CDR3, the DNA is TGTGCCAGCAGCTTAGTAATCTACCGTGGCAGGAACCAAGAGACCCAGTACTTC. Protein product: CASSLVIYRGRNQETQYF. The chain has TRBV11-2 and TRBJ2-5; D is uncertain. Trimming shortened V by 1 base and J by 0 bases, and 18 bases separated the two germline ends. CDR3 length: 18 amino acids. Per germline, CDR1 SGHAT and CDR2 FQNNGV.

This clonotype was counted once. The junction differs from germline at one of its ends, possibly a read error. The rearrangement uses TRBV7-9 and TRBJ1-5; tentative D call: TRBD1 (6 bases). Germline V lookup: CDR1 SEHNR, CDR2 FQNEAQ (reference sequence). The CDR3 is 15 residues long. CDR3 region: CASSLGGGYNQPQHF. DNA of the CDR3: TGTGCCAGCAGTTTAGGAGGGGGATACAATCAGCCCCAGCATTTT.

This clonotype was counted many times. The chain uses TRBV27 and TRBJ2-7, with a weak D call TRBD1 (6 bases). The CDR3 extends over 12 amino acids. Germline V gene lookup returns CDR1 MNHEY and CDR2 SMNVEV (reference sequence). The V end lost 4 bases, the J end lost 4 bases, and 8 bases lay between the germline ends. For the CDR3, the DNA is TGTGCCAGCAGTTCCACAGGGTACGAGCAGTACTTC. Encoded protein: CASSSTGYEQYF.

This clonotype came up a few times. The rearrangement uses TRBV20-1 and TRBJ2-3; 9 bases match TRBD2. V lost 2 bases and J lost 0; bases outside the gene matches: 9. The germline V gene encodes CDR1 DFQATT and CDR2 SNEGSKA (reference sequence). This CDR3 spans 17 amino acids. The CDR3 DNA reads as TGCAGTGCTAGACGGCTAGCGGGACGAATCAGCACAGATACGCAGTATTTT. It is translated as CSARRLAGRISTDTQYF.

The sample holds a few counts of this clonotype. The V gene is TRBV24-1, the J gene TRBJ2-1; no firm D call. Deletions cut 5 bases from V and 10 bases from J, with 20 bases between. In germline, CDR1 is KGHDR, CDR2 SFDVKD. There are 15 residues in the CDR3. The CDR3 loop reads CATSASFGRSTEQFF. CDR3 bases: TGTGCCACCAGTGCCTCCTTCGGCCGCTCGACGGAGCAGTTCTTC.

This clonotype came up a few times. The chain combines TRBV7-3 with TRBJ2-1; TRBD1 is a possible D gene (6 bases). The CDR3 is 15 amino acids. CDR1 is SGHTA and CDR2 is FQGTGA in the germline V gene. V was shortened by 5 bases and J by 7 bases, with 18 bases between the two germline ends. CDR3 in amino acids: CASSLWGPGGNEQFF. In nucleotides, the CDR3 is TGTGCCAGCAGCCTTTGGGGGCCCGGTGGGAATGAGCAGTTCTTC.

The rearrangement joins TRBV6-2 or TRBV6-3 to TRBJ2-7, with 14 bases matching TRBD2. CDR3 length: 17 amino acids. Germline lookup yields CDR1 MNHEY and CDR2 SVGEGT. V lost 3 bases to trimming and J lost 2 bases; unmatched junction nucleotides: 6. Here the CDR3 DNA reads TGTGCCAGCAGTTATCGACTAGCGGGAGGGCCGACCTACGAGCAGTACTTC. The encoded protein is CASSYRLAGGPTYEQYF.

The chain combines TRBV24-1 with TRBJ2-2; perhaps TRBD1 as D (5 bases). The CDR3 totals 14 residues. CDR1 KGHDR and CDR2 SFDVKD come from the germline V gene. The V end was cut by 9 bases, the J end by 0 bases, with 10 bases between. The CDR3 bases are TGTGCCACCTCAGGGTTAGCGAACACCGGGGAGCTGTTTTTT. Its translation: CATSGLANTGELFF.

CDR3 coding DNA: TGTGCCAGCAGCTTAGTAGTGGGTAGGACAGGGGCTCTCTCTGGGGCCAACGTCCTGACTTTC. It codes for CASSLVVGRTGALSGANVLTF. The chain carries TRBV7-3 and TRBJ2-6; 9 bases line up with TRBD1. The CDR3 spans 21 residues. The junction had 14 bases not matched to a gene; V was cut back by 2 bases and J by 0 bases. CDR1 is SGHTA, CDR2 FQGTGA, per germline.

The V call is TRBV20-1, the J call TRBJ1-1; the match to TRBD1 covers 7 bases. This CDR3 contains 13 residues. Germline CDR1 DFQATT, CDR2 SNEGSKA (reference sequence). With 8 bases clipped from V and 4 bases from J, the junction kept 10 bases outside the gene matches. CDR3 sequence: CSSVDRVSTEAFF. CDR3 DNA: TGCAGTTCCGTTGACAGGGTGAGCACTGAAGCTTTCTTT.

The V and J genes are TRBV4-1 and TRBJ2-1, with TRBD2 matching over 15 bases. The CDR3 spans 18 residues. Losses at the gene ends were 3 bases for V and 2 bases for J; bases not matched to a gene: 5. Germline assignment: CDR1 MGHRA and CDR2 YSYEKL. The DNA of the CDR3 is TGCGCCAGCAGCCAGGGACTAGCGGGAGGTTGGGCCTACAATGAGCAGTTCTTC. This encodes CASSQGLAGGWAYNEQFF.

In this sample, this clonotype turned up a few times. Here the CDR3 DNA reads TGCAGTGCTAGAGATCACGACAGCCCGAACACTGAAGCTTTCTTT. The encoded protein is CSARDHDSPNTEAFF. The rearrangement uses TRBV20-1 and TRBJ1-1, with D possibly being TRBD1 (5 bases). The CDR3 is 15 amino acids. Looked up from germline, CDR1 is DFQATT and CDR2 is SNEGSKA (reference sequence). The V gene lost 0 bases and the J gene lost 1 base, with 12 bases spanning the gap.

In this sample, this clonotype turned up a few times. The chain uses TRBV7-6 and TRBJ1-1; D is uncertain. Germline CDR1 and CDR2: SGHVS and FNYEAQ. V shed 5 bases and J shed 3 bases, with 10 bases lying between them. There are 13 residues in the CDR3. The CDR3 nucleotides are TGTGCCAGCAGCGGTAATGAGGACACTGAAGCTTTCTTT. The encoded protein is CASSGNEDTEAFF.

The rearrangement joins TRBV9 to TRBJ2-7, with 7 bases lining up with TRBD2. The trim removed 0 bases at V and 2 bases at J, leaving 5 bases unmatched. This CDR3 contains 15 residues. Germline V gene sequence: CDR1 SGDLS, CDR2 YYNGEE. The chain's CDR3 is CASSVEAGVPYEQYF. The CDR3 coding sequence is TGTGCCAGCAGCGTAGAGGCGGGAGTTCCCTACGAGCAGTACTTC.

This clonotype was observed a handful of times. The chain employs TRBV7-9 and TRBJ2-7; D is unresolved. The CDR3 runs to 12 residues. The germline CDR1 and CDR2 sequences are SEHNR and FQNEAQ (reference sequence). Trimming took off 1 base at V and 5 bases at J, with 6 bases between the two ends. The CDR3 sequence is CASSLDKDEQYF. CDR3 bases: TGTGCCAGCAGCTTAGATAAGGACGAGCAGTACTTC.

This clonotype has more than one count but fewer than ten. CDR3 in DNA: TGTGCCAGCAGTTCGACAGGTCCCTACGAGCAGTACTTC. Translation gives CASSSTGPYEQYF. This sequence joins TRBV12-3 or TRBV12-4 and TRBJ2-7, with a tentative D call TRBD1 (6 bases). The V and J ends lost 4 bases and 2 bases respectively, with 9 bases between them. The CDR3 is 13 residues long.

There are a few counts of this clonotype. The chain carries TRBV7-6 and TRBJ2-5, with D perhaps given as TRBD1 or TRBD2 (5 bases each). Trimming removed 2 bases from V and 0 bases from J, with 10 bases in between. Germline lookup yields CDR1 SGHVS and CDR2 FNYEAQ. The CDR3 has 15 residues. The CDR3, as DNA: TGTGCCAGCAGCTTACACCGGGGCCACCAAGAGACCCAGTACTTC. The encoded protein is CASSLHRGHQETQYF.

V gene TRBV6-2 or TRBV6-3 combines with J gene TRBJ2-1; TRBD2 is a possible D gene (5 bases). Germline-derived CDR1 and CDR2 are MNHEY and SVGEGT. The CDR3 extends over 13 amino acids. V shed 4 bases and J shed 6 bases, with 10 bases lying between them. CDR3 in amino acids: CASSLLGVNEQFF. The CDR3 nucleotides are TGTGCCAGCAGTTTGCTCGGGGTCAATGAGCAGTTCTTC.

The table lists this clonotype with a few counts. The CDR3 DNA is TGTGCCAGCAGTCTTGACGGGAGGGTGGGTCACTACGAGCAGTACTTC. It translates to CASSLDGRVGHYEQYF. The chain carries TRBV6-5 and TRBJ2-7; the match to TRBD2 covers 8 bases. Germline CDR1 reads MNHEY; CDR2 reads SVGAGI. The ends lost 5 bases at V and 3 bases at J; junction bases unmatched: 12. This CDR3 has 16 residues.

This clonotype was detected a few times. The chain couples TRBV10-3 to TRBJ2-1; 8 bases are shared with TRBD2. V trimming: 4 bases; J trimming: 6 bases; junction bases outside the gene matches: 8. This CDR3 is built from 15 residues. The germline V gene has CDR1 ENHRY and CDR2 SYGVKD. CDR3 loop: CAISGDGGASNEQFF. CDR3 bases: TGTGCCATCAGTGGGGACGGGGGGGCCAGCAATGAGCAGTTCTTC.

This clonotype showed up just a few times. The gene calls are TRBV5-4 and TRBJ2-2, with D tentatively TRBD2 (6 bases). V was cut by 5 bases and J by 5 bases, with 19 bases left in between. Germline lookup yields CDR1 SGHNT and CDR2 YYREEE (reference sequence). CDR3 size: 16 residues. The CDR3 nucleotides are TGTGCCAGCAGACCAGACGGGGGTCGATGGACCGGGGAGCTGTTTTTT. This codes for CASRPDGGRWTGELFF.

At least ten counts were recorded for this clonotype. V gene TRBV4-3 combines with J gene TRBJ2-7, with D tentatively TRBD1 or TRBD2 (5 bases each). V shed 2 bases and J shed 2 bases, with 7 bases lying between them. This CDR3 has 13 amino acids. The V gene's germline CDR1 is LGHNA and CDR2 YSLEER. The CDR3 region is CASSQWGTYEQYF. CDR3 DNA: TGCGCCAGCAGCCAATGGGGGACCTACGAGCAGTACTTC.

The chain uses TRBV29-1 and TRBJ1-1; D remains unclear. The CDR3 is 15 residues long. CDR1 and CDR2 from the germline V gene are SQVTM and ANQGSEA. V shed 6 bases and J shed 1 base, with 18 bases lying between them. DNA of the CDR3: TGCAGCGTCGCTAGTACAAGTGTAGCGAACACTGAAGCTTTCTTT. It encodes CSVASTSVANTEAFF.

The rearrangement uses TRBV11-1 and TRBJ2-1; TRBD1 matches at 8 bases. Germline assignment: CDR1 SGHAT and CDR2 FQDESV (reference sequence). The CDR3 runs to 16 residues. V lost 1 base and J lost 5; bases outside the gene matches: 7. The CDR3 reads CASSLEGQVPNNEQFF. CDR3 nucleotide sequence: TGTGCCAGCAGCTTAGAGGGACAGGTTCCAAACAATGAGCAGTTCTTC.